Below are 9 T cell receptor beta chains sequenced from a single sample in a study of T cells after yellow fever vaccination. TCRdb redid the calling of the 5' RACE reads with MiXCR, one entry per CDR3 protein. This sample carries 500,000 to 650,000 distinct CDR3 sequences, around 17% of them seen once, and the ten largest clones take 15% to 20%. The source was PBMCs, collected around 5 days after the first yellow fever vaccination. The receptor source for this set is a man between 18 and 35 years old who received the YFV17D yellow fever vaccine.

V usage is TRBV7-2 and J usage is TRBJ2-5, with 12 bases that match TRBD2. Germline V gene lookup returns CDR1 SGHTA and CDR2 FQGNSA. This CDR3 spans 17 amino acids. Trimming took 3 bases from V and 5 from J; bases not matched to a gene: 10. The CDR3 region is CASSFGPRTSGAETQYF. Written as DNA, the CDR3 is TGTGCCAGCAGCTTTGGGCCCCGGACTAGCGGGGCTGAGACCCAGTACTTC.

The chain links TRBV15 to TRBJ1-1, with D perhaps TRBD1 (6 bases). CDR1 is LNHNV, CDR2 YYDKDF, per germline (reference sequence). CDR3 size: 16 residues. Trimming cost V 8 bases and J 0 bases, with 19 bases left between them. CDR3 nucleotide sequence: TGTGCCACCCAAGTCTGGGGGCAATCTCTGAACACTGAAGCTTTCTTT. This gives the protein CATQVWGQSLNTEAFF.

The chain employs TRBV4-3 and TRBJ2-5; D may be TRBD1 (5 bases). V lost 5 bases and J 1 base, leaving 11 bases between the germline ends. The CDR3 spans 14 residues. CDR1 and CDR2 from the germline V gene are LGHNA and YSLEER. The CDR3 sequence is CASSLKDTQETQYF. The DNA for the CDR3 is TGCGCCAGCAGCTTAAAGGACACCCAAGAGACCCAGTACTTC.

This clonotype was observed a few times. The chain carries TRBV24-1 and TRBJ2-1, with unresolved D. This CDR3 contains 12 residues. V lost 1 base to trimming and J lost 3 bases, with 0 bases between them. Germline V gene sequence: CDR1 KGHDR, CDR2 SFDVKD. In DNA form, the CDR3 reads TGTGCCACCAGTGATTTCTACAATGAGCAGTTCTTC. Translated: CATSDFYNEQFF.

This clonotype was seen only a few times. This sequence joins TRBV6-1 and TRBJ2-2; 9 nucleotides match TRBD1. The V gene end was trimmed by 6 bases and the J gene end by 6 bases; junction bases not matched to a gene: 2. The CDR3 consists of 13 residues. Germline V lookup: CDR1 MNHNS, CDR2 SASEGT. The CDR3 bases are TGTGCCAGCAGGAGACAGGGGGCCGGGGAGCTGTTTTTT. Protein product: CASRRQGAGELFF.

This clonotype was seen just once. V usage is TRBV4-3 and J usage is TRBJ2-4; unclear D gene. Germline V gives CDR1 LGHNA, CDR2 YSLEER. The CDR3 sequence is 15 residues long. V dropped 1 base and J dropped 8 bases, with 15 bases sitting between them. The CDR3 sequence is CASSQGVADPHIQYF. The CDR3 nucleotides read TGCGCCAGCAGCCAAGGAGTAGCCGATCCACACATTCAGTACTTC.

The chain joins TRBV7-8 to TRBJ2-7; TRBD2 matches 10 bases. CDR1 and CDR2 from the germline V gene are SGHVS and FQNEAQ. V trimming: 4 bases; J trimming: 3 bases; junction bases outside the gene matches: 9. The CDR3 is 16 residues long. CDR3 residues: CASSSRERGGYYEQYF. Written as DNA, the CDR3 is TGTGCCAGCAGCTCCCGGGAGCGGGGGGGCTACTACGAGCAGTACTTC.

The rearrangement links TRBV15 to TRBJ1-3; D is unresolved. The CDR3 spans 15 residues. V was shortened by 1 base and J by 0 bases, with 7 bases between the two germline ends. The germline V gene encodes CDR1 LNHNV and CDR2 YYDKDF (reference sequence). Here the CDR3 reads CATSRARDSGNTIYF. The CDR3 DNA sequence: TGTGCCACCAGCAGAGCTCGGGACTCTGGAAACACCATATATTTT.

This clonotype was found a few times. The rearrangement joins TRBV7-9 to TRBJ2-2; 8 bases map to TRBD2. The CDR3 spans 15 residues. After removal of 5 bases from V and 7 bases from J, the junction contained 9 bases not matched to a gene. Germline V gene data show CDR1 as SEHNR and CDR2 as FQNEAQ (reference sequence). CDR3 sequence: CASSRGGTPSGELFF. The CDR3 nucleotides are TGTGCCAGCAGCCGGGGGGGGACACCCAGCGGGGAGCTGTTTTTT.